The 21 T cell receptor beta chains below all came from one sample that was sequenced in a study of blood T cell repertoires in COVID-19. Data came from immunoSEQ multiplex PCR; TCRdb stores just in-frame clones and leaves some out. The sample carries roughly 380,000 clones, roughly 90% recorded once. Sequenced input: peripheral blood. The origin of the receptors is a woman between 35 and 50 years old with COVID-19, enrolled during active disease.

This rearrangement joins TRBV10-3 to TRBJ1-6; unclear D gene. V lost 0 bases and J lost 4, with 10 bases in between. The CDR3 spans 16 residues. In germline, CDR1 is ENHRY, CDR2 SYGVKD. The CDR3 DNA sequence: TGTGCCATCAGTGAGTCAGGTGGGCCGTATAATTCACCCCTCCACTTT. Protein: CAISESGGPYNSPLHF.

The chain carries TRBV2 and TRBJ1-4, with D perhaps TRBD1 (6 bases). V dropped 5 bases and J dropped 1 base, with 8 bases sitting between them. The CDR3 sequence is 14 residues long. CDR1 is SNHLY, CDR2 FYNNEI, per germline. This CDR3 reads CASSLRGTNEKLFF. The CDR3 coding sequence is TGTGCCAGCAGTCTCAGGGGAACTAATGAAAAACTGTTTTTT.

V usage is TRBV5-6 and J usage is TRBJ1-1, with a possible D match to TRBD1 (5 bases). CDR1 is SGHDT, CDR2 YYEEEE, per germline. This CDR3 is 15 amino acids long. V was trimmed by 1 base and J by 0 bases, leaving 10 bases between them. The CDR3 loop is CASSLLAGLNTEAFF. DNA for the CDR3: TGTGCCAGCAGCTTGTTGGCAGGGCTGAACACTGAAGCTTTCTTT.

The chain carries TRBV27 and TRBJ1-1, with D perhaps matching TRBD1 (5 bases). CDR3 size: 13 residues. Trimming removed 2 bases at V and 6 bases at J, with 10 bases between. Germline assignment: CDR1 MNHEY and CDR2 SMNVEV (reference sequence). The CDR3 nucleotides are TGTGCCAGCAGTTTAGCAGGGTCCGCTGAAGCTTTCTTT. Translation: CASSLAGSAEAFF.

The CDR3 here is CASTLLRGLYGYTF. The CDR3 region has the DNA TGTGCCAGCACCCTATTGAGAGGACTCTATGGCTACACCTTC. This chain uses TRBV5-6 with TRBJ1-2; D is undetermined. The germline CDR1 and CDR2 sequences are SGHDT and YYEEEE. This CDR3 comprises 14 residues. Trimming took 6 bases from V and 4 from J, leaving 16 bases between them.

This clone has just one count. This rearrangement joins TRBV9 to TRBJ2-3; 10 bases are shared with TRBD1. V lost 3 bases, J lost 2 bases, and 6 bases stayed unmatched. The CDR3 spans 16 residues. Germline assignment: CDR1 SGDLS and CDR2 YYNGEE. This CDR3 reads CASSEGRQGATDTQYF. The CDR3 nucleotides are TGTGCCAGCAGCGAGGGAAGACAGGGGGCCACAGATACGCAGTATTTT.

The genes are TRBV19 and TRBJ1-6; D not resolved. The V gene's germline CDR1 is LNHDA and CDR2 SQIVND (reference sequence). The CDR3 length is 15 residues. With 3 bases removed from V and 7 bases from J, the gap between germline ends came to 13 bases. In DNA form, the CDR3 reads TGTGCCAGTAGTATTACGGGAGTAGAGAATTCACCCCTCCACTTT. As protein: CASSITGVENSPLHF.

The count of this clone is one. The chain couples TRBV2 to TRBJ1-5; possibly TRBD1 for D (6 bases). The CDR3 is made up of 14 amino acids. V lost 6 bases to trimming and J lost 2 bases, with 11 bases between them. Per the germline V gene, CDR1 is SNHLY and CDR2 is FYNNEI. CDR3 sequence: CASRAGTRNQPQHF. CDR3 sequence (DNA): TGTGCCAGCAGGGCCGGGACACGCAATCAGCCCCAGCATTTT.

The chain has TRBV11-2 and TRBJ2-7; 14 bases match TRBD2. The CDR3 loop spans 19 amino acids. CDR1 SGHAT and CDR2 FQNNGV come from the germline V gene. V lost 1 base, J lost 5 bases, and 13 bases stayed unmatched. CDR3 sequence: CASSLAPGLAGVSLNEQYF. CDR3 sequence (DNA): TGTGCCAGCAGCTTAGCGCCGGGACTAGCGGGAGTATCTCTGAACGAGCAGTACTTC.

This clone was picked up one time. The chain is built from TRBV2 and TRBJ2-3, with TRBD1 matching 9 bases. V was clipped by 4 bases and J by 4 bases; unmatched bases: 3. The CDR3 length is 14 residues. The V gene's germline CDR1 is SNHLY and CDR2 FYNNEI. The CDR3 protein is CASSGQGDADTQYF. The CDR3 bases are TGTGCCAGCAGTGGACAGGGGGACGCAGATACGCAGTATTTT.

The chain is built from TRBV19 and TRBJ2-3, with D uncertain. This CDR3 comprises 12 residues. Trimming cost V 7 bases and J 3 bases, with 8 bases left between them. Per germline, CDR1 LNHDA and CDR2 SQIVND (reference sequence). CDR3 sequence (DNA): TGTGCCAGTACCTCCCGGACAGATACGCAGTATTTT. Amino acid sequence: CASTSRTDTQYF.

The chain joins TRBV7-8 to TRBJ2-1; 11 bases map to TRBD2. The CDR3 covers 19 residues. Germline CDR1 SGHVS, CDR2 FQNEAQ. V trimming: 2 bases; J trimming: 5 bases; junction bases outside the gene matches: 14. The CDR3 DNA reads TGTGCCAGCAGCTTATTAGCGGGAGGGCCGCGAGGTGAGGACAATGAGCAGTTCTTC. Its protein is CASSLLAGGPRGEDNEQFF.

The genes are TRBV7-2 and TRBJ2-7; 11 nucleotides match TRBD2. This CDR3 region has 13 residues. Germline CDR1 SGHTA, CDR2 FQGNSA. V lost 4 bases to trimming and J lost 4 bases; unmatched junction nucleotides: 0. The CDR3 spells CASSSSGRYEQYF. CDR3 sequence (DNA): TGTGCCAGCAGCTCTAGCGGGAGGTACGAGCAGTACTTC.

This chain joins TRBV3-1 (or the pseudogene TRBV3-2) and TRBJ1-2; D may be TRBD1 (5 bases). This CDR3 contains 15 residues. Germline V gene data show CDR1 as LGHDT and CDR2 as YNNKEL (reference sequence). The V end lost 3 bases, the J end lost 3 bases, and 14 bases lay between the germline ends. This chain's CDR3 is CASSQHAGGDYGYTF. The CDR3, as DNA: TGTGCCAGCAGCCAGCACGCCGGGGGGGACTATGGCTACACCTTC.

The rearrangement uses TRBV6-5 and TRBJ1-1; 11 bases map to TRBD1. V dropped 5 bases and J dropped 9; count of bases not matched to a gene: 5. Germline CDR1 and CDR2: MNHEY and SVGAGI. This CDR3 is built from 13 residues. DNA of the CDR3: TGTGCCAGCAGTCCCCGGGACAGGGGGAAAGCTTTCTTT. As protein: CASSPRDRGKAFF.

J is TRBJ2-5 and V is TRBV18; possibly TRBD1 for D (6 bases). CDR1 is KGHSH and CDR2 is LQKENI in the germline V gene. Between the trimmed V and J ends, which lost 3 bases and 4 bases, there was a span of 15 bases. The CDR3 runs 15 residues. The CDR3 nucleotides read TGTGCCAGCTCACCTGGGACACCGAGGGGAGAGACCCAGTACTTC. This sequence encodes CASSPGTPRGETQYF.

The chain links TRBV5-1 to TRBJ2-7; 8 bases fit TRBD1. With 0 bases clipped from V and 6 bases from J, the junction kept 8 bases outside the gene matches. The length of the CDR3 is 15 residues. Germline CDR1 SGHRS, CDR2 YFSETQ. CDR3: CASSLVPGQGREQYF. CDR3 coding DNA: TGCGCCAGCAGCTTGGTCCCCGGACAGGGCCGCGAGCAGTACTTC. Full variable domain (outside the CDR3, taken from reference TRBV5-1 and TRBJ2-7): KAGVTQTPRYLIKTRGQQVTLSCSPISGHRSVSWYQQTPGQGLQFLFEYFSETQRNKGNFPGRFSGRQFSNSRSEMNVSTLELGDSALYLCASSLVPGQGREQYFGPGTRLTVT.

This chain links TRBV5-1 with TRBJ2-2, with 15 positions matching TRBD2. CDR1 is SGHRS and CDR2 is YFSETQ in the germline V gene. Trimming cost V 4 bases and J 7 bases; bases outside gene matches: 11. The CDR3 totals 18 residues. CDR3 residues: CASSPPGLAGGPGGELFF. The CDR3, as DNA: TGCGCCAGCAGCCCACCAGGACTAGCGGGGGGGCCAGGCGGGGAGCTGTTTTTT.

This clone occurred once. The chain employs TRBV4-3 and TRBJ2-1; D is uncertain. The V and J ends lost 3 bases and 1 base respectively, with 7 bases between them. The germline CDR1 and CDR2 sequences are LGHNA and YSLEER. The CDR3 covers 14 residues. In DNA form, the CDR3 reads TGCGCCAGCAGCCACCTACTATCCTACAATGAGCAGTTCTTC. As protein: CASSHLLSYNEQFF.

This chain uses TRBV11-2 with TRBJ2-7; D ambiguous. CDR1 and CDR2 (germline): SGHAT, FQNNGV. V gave up 1 base and J gave up 4 bases, with 8 bases separating them. The CDR3 loop spans 13 amino acids. The DNA for the CDR3 is TGTGCCAGCAGCTTAGTGTCCCGGTACGAGCAGTACTTC. It specifies CASSLVSRYEQYF.

This chain joins TRBV9 and TRBJ1-3; TRBD1 matches at 8 bases. CDR1 is SGDLS, CDR2 YYNGEE, per germline. This CDR3 is 17 amino acids long. J was trimmed by 0 bases and V by 3 bases; bases with no gene match: 8. CDR3 residues: CASSAGTGLYSGNTIYF. Written as DNA, the CDR3 is TGTGCCAGCAGCGCTGGGACAGGTCTCTACTCTGGAAACACCATATATTTT.